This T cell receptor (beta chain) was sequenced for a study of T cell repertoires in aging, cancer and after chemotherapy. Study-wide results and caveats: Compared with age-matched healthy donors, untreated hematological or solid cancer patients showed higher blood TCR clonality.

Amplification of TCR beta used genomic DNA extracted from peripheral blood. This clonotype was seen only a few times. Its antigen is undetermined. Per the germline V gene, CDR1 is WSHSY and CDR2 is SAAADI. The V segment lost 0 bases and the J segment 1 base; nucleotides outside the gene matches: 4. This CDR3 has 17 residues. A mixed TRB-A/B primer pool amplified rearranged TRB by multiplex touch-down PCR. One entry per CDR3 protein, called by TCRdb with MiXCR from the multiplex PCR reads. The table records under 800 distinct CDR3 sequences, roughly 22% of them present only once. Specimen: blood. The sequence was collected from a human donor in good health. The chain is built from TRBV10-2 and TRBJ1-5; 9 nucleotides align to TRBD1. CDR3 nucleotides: TGCGCCAGCAGTGAGTCCACAGGGGGCTTGAGCAATCAGCCCCAGCATTTT. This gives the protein CASSESTGGLSNQPQHF.